A single sample is the source of the 10 T cell receptor beta chains below, sequenced in a study of post-analysis software for immune sequencing data. Study observations and caveats: About five TRBV segments, including TRBV5-6, TRBV5-1 and TRBV20-1, were more frequent in patients than controls.

These TCRs' antigens remain unknown. Unique molecular identifiers were built into the TCR beta cDNA libraries. One entry per CDR3 protein, called by TCRdb with MiXCR from the PCR reads. The sample lists approximately 690,000 distinct CDR3 sequences, 55% to 60% occurring once. Sequencing was performed on blood. The receptor set was obtained from a girl aged 2 to 9 with multiple sclerosis.

This clonotype was detected a few times. The chain couples TRBV6-6 to TRBJ2-5; 9 bases align to TRBD2. The CDR3 sequence is 17 residues long. Germline-derived CDR1 and CDR2 are MNHNY and SVGAGI (reference sequence). The J segment lost 1 base and the V segment lost 4 bases, leaving 10 bases of the junction unmatched. CDR3: CASSSNRAGGSQETQYF. The CDR3 DNA is TGTGCCAGCAGTTCGAATCGAGCGGGAGGTTCCCAAGAGACCCAGTACTTC.

This CDR3 is CASSLSQGAYNEQFF. Written as DNA, the CDR3 is TGTGCCAGCAGCTTGTCACAGGGGGCCTACAATGAGCAGTTCTTC. V gene TRBV7-2 combines with J gene TRBJ2-1, with 8 bases that match TRBD1. The CDR3 covers 15 residues. CDR1 is SGHTA and CDR2 is FQGNSA in the germline V gene. The V segment lost 3 bases and the J segment 2 bases; nucleotides outside the gene matches: 3.

The chain couples TRBV4-1 to TRBJ2-5; possibly TRBD1 or TRBD2 for D (5 bases each). The CDR3 totals 15 residues. The germline V and J ends were trimmed by 2 bases and 5 bases, with 15 bases remaining between them. Germline lookup yields CDR1 MGHRA and CDR2 YSYEKL. The CDR3 region has the DNA TGCGCCAGCAGCCAACAACCCGGGACGAGGGAGACCCAGTACTTC. It codes for CASSQQPGTRETQYF.

CDR3 coding DNA: TGCAGTGCTCTTGACTTGAGCTCCTACGAGCAGTACTTC. This codes for CSALDLSSYEQYF. V gene TRBV20-1 combines with J gene TRBJ2-7; D is undetermined. In germline, CDR1 is DFQATT, CDR2 SNEGSKA (reference sequence). V was shortened by 5 bases and J by 0 bases, with 11 bases between the two germline ends. The CDR3 contains 13 residues.

This clonotype was observed a handful of times. V is TRBV10-3 and J is TRBJ1-2; D is ambiguous. CDR3 length: 13 amino acids. V gave up 3 bases and J gave up 4 bases, with 9 bases separating them. Germline lookup yields CDR1 ENHRY and CDR2 SYGVKD. DNA of the CDR3: TGTGCCATCAGTGAAAACGGCGGCTATGGCTACACCTTC. It translates to CAISENGGYGYTF.

V usage is TRBV27 and J usage is TRBJ2-5; D might be TRBD2 (6 bases). V was clipped by 5 bases and J by 5 bases, with 24 bases between them. The CDR3 contains 17 residues. The germline CDR1 and CDR2 sequences are MNHEY and SMNVEV (reference sequence). As DNA, the CDR3 is TGTGCCAGCAGTCTCACTAACCTCGGAGGGGCTCTGGAGACCCAGTACTTC. The encoded protein is CASSLTNLGGALETQYF.

The rearrangement joins TRBV5-5 to TRBJ2-1; 7 bases are a match to TRBD2. The CDR3 runs 15 residues. CDR1 SGHKS and CDR2 YYEKEE come from the germline V gene (reference sequence). With V trimmed by 1 base and J by 0 bases, 1 base remained unmatched. CDR3 sequence (DNA): TGTGCCAGCAGCTTGTGGGGGGGCTCCTACAATGAGCAGTTCTTC. Encoded protein: CASSLWGGSYNEQFF.

Turning to this clonotype: One end of the junction is discordant with germline, which a read error may explain. The rearrangement joins TRBV5-1 to TRBJ2-7, with 10 bases lining up with TRBD1. From germline, CDR1 is SGHRS and CDR2 YFSETQ. CDR3 size: 14 residues. CDR3 sequence: CASSSRDRGYEQYF. CDR3 nucleotide sequence: TGTGCCAGCAGCTCCCGGGACAGGGGCTACGAGCAGTACTTC. Full variable domain (outside the CDR3, taken from reference TRBV5-1 and TRBJ2-7): KAGVTQTPRYLIKTRGQQVTLSCSPISGHRSVSWYQQTPGQGLQFLFEYFSETQRNKGNFPGRFSGRQFSNSRSEMNVSTLELGDSALYLCASSSRDRGYEQYFGPGTRLTVT.

The chain couples TRBV5-1 to TRBJ1-2, with 9 bases lining up with TRBD1. This CDR3 comprises 14 residues. The V segment lost 4 bases and the J segment 3 bases; nucleotides outside the gene matches: 4. Germline V CDR1 and CDR2: SGHRS, YFSETQ. The CDR3, as DNA: TGCGCCAGCAGCGCGTGGGACAGGGACTATGGCTACACCTTC. Translated: CASSAWDRDYGYTF.

Points on this clonotype: Germline is not matched at one junction end, which may reflect a read error. The J gene is TRBJ2-5, the V gene TRBV10-3, with 13 bases matching TRBD2. This CDR3 spans 17 amino acids. Germline CDR1 reads ENHRY; CDR2 reads SYGVKD. The DNA of the CDR3 is TGTGGCATCAGTGCGAGCAAGGGACTAGCGGGACAAGAGACCCAGTACTTC. Its protein is CGISASKGLAGQETQYF.